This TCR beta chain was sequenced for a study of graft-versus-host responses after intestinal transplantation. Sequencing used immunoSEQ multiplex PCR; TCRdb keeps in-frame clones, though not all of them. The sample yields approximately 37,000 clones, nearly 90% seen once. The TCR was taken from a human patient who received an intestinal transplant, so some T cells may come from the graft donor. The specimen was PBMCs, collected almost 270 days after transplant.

In nucleotides, the CDR3 is TGCGCCAGCAGCCAAGAGGGGTATGGCTACACCTTC. Amino acids: CASSQEGYGYTF. The chain joins TRBV4-1 to TRBJ1-2, with no clear D. The CDR3 sequence is 12 residues long. CDR1 and CDR2 (germline): MGHRA, YSYEKL. With 0 bases removed from V and 5 bases from J, the gap between germline ends came to 4 bases.